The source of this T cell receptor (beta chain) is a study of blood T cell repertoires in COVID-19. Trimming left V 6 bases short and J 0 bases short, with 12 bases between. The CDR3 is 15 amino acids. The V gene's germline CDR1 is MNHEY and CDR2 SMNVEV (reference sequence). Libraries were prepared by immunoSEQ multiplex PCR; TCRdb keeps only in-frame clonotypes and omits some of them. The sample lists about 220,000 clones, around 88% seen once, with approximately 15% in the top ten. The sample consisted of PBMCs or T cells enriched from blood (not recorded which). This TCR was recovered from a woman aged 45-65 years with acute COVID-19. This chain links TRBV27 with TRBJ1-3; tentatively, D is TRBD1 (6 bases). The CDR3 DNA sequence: TGTGCCAGCAGGTCAGGGGCCTCCTCTGGAAACACCATATATTTT. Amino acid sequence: CASRSGASSGNTIYF.